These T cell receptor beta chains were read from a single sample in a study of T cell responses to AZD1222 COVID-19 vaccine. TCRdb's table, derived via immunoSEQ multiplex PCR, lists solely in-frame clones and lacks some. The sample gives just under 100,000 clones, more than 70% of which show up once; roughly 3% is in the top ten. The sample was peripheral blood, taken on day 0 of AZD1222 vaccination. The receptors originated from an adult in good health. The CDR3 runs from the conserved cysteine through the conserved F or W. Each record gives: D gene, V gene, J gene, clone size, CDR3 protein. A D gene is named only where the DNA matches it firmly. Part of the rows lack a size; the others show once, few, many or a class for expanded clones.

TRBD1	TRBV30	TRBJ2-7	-	CAWRRTGKSHEQYF
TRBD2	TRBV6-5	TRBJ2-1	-	CASRRGTSGDEQFF
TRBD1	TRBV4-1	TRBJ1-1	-	CASSHLTGTTEAFF
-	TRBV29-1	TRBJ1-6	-	CSVKIESSYNSPLHF
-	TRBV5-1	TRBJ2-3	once	CASSLQLSTDTQYF
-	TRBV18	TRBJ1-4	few	CASSPSGPELLFF
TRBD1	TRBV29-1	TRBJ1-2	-	CSVDDREAYGYTF
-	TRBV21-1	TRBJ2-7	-	CASLGGGRYEQYF
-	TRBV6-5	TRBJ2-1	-	CATTVQGSYNEQFF
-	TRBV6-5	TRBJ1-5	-	CASSLRRGGNQPQHF
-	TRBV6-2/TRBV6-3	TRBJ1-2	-	CASSYLGGDGYTF
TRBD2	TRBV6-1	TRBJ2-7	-	CASSEAGGSSYEQYF
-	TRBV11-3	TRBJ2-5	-	CASSSLNFEKAQETQYF
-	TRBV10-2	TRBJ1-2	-	CASSEFWTDVPGGYGYTF
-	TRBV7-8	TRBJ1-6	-	CASSSRDFYNSPLHF
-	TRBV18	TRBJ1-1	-	CASSPAAKNTEAFF